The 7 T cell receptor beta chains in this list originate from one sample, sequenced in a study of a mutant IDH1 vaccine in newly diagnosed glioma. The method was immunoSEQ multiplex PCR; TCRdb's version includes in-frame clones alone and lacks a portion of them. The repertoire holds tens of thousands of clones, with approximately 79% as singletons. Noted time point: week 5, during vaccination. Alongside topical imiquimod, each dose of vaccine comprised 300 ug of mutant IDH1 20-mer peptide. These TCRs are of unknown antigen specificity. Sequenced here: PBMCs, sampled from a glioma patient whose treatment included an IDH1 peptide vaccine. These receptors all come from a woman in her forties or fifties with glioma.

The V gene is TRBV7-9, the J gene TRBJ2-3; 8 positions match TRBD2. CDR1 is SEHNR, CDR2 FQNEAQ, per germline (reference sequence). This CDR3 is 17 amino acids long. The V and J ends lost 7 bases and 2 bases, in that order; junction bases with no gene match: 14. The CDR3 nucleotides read TGTGCCAGCAACCTAGCTAGGATCGGGGGGGACACAGATACGCAGTATTTT. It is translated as CASNLARIGGDTDTQYF.

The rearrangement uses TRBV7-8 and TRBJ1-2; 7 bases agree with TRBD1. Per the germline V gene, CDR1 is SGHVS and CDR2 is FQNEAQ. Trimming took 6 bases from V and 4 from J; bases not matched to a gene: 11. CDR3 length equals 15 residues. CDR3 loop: CASSSGQDRFYGYTF. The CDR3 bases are TGTGCCAGCAGTTCCGGACAGGACCGGTTCTATGGCTACACCTTC.

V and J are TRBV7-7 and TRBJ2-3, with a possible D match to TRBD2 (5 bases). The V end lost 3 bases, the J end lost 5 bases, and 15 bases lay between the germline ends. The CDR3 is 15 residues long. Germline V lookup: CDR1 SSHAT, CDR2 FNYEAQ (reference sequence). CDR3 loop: CASSFSGKAGDTQYF. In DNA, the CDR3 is TGTGCCAGCAGCTTTTCGGGGAAGGCGGGAGATACGCAGTATTTT. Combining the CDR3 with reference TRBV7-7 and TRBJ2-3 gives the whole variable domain GAGVSQSPRYKVTKRGQDVTLRCDPISSHATLYWYQQALGQGPEFLTYFNYEAQPDKSGLPSDRFSAERPEGSISTLTIQRTEQRDSAMYRCASSFSGKAGDTQYFGPGTRLTVL.

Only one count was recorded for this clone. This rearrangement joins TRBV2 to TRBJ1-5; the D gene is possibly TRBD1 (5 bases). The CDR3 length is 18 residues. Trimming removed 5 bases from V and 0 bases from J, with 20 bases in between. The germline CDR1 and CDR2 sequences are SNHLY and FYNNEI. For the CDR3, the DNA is TGTGCCAGCAGTCCGCCCCGGTTGGGGGTCTATAGCAATCAGCCCCAGCATTTT. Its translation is CASSPPRLGVYSNQPQHF. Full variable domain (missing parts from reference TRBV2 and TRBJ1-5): EPEVTQTPSHQVTQMGQEVILRCVPISNHLYFYWYRQILGQKVEFLVSFYNNEISEKSEIFDDQFSVERPDGSNFTLKIRSTKLEDSAMYFCASSPPRLGVYSNQPQHFGDGTRLSIL.

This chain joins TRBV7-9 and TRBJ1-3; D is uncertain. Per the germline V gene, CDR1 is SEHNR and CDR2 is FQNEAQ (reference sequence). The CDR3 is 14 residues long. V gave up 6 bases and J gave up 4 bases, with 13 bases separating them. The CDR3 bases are TGTGCCAGCAGTCCGAAGAGCTCCGGAAACACCATATATTTT. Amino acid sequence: CASSPKSSGNTIYF.

CDR3 nucleotide sequence: TGTGCCAGCAGCTTAGGGGGGAAGGGCGGGGGAAACACCATATATTTT. Translating gives CASSLGGKGGGNTIYF. V and J are TRBV7-8 and TRBJ1-3; tentatively, D is TRBD1 (5 bases). The CDR3 is 16 amino acids. Per the germline V gene, CDR1 is SGHVS and CDR2 is FQNEAQ. Trimming pared 1 base from V and 4 bases from J, leaving 14 bases between.

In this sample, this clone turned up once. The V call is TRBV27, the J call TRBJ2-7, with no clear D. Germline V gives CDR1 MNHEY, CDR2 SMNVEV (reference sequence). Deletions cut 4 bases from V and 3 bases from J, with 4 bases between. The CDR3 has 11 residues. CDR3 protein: CASSSDYEQYF. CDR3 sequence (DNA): TGTGCCAGCAGTTCAGACTACGAGCAGTACTTC.